This is a list of T cell receptor beta chains from one sample in a study of cytomegalovirus exposure and HLA in healthy donors. Profiling relied on immunoSEQ multiplex PCR, and the TCRdb table lists in-frame clones only, not all of them. The sample includes around 170,000 clones, about 80% seen only once; the top ten take about 2.4%. Material for sequencing was PBMCs. These receptors all come from a woman in her forties or fifties in good health and CMV-seropositive. The CDR3 runs from the conserved cysteine through the conserved F or W. D genes are given only for firm matches. Size is omitted from some rows. Given values are once, few, many or a class for expanded clones.

clone size | D gene | J gene | V gene | CDR3 DNA | CDR3 protein
. | TRBD2 | TRBJ2-1 | TRBV4-1 | TGCGCCAGCAGCCGAGCGGGGCCAAATGAGCAGTTCTTC | CASSRAGPNEQFF
. | . | TRBJ1-2 | TRBV4-1 | TGTGCCAGCAGCCAAGTTGGGGAGTATGGCTACACCTTC | CASSQVGEYGYTF
. | . | TRBJ2-4 | TRBV19 | TGTGCCAGTAGTATTAGGGAGTCAAAAAACATTCAGTACTTC | CASSIRESKNIQYF
. | TRBD2 | TRBJ2-5 | TRBV18 | TGTGCCAGCTCAGAACGGACGGGAGGGCAAGAGACCCAGTACTTC | CASSERTGGQETQYF
. | . | TRBJ2-3 | TRBV6-1 | TGTGCCAGCAGTGATGGACACTTAATAGGGACAGATACGCAGTATTTT | CASSDGHLIGTDTQYF
. | TRBD2 | TRBJ2-1 | TRBV6-6 | TGTGCCAGCAATACCGGACTAGCGGTTTCCAATGAGCAGTTCTTC | CASNTGLAVSNEQFF
. | TRBD1 | TRBJ1-6 | TRBV9 | TGTGCCAGCAGCGTTGGGACAGGGGCTTCACCCCTCCACTTT | CASSVGTGASPLHF
once | TRBD1 | TRBJ1-1 | TRBV18 | TGTGCCAGCTCAGCGGGACAGGGGGGCACTGAAGCTTTCTTT | CASSAGQGGTEAFF
. | TRBD1 | TRBJ2-4 | TRBV7-2 | TGTGCCAGCAGCTCTAACAGGGGGACCAAAAACATTCAGTACTTC | CASSSNRGTKNIQYF
. | TRBD1 | TRBJ1-4 | TRBV5-1 | TGCGCCAGCAGCTGGACAGGGGACACCAATGAAAAACTGTTTTTT | CASSWTGDTNEKLFF
. | TRBD1 | TRBJ1-2 | TRBV5-1 | TGCGCCAGCAGCCGTTTGTCGGGACAGGGTACTAACTATGGCTACACCTTC | CASSRLSGQGTNYGYTF
. | . | TRBJ1-5 | TRBV4-2 | TGTGCCAGCAGCCAAGACGGTAATCAGCCCCAGCATTTT | CASSQDGNQPQHF
. | . | TRBJ2-7 | TRBV2 | TGTGCCAGCAGCGATCCGACAGGCCTAGACTACGAGCAGTACTTC | CASSDPTGLDYEQYF
once | . | TRBJ2-2 | TRBV7-8 | TGTGCCAGCAGCTTAGACCGTTTGGGCAGCTACACCGGGGAGCTGTTTTTT | CASSLDRLGSYTGELFF
. | TRBD1 | TRBJ1-6 | TRBV4-1 | TGCGCCAGCAGCCAAGCAGGACAGGCCTATAATTCACCCCTCCACTTT | CASSQAGQAYNSPLHF
few | . | TRBJ1-1 | TRBV6-7 | TGTGCCAGGATATACAGTCCGGAGGTCAACACTGAAGCTTTCTTT | CARIYSPEVNTEAFF
. | . | TRBJ2-1 | TRBV12-5 | TGTGCTAGTGGTCAGTACAATGAGCAGTTCTTC | CASGQYNEQFF
few | . | TRBJ2-7 | TRBV11-1 | TGTGCCAGCAGCTTAGGCGGGGCTCCGGGGCGGGAGCAGTACTTC | CASSLGGAPGREQYF
once | . | TRBJ2-1 | TRBV28 | TGTGCCAGCAGTTTAGACAGTTACAATGAGCAGTTCTTC | CASSLDSYNEQFF
. | . | TRBJ1-2 | TRBV7-2 | TGTGCCAGCAGCACAACACCAACGGCGGGGGCCTATGGCTACACCTTC | CASSTTPTAGAYGYTF
. | TRBD2 | TRBJ2-3 | TRBV7-9 | TGTGCCAGCAGGGGGACTAGCGGGGGCATGGATACGCAGTATTTT | CASRGTSGGMDTQYF
. | TRBD1 | TRBJ1-3 | TRBV12-5 | TGTGCTAGTGGGGAACAGGGGGCTGGAAACACCATATATTTT | CASGEQGAGNTIYF
. | . | TRBJ1-2 | TRBV10-3 | TGTGCCATCAGTGTGGACAGTATCTATGGCTACACCTTC | CAISVDSIYGYTF
. | . | TRBJ1-1 | TRBV7-8 | TGTGCCAGCAGCTTATATGGCAGTCAAAACACTGAAGCTTTCTTT | CASSLYGSQNTEAFF
. | TRBD2 | TRBJ2-1 | TRBV10-3 | TGTGCCATCAGTGAGTCGGGGCGGGGAGGGAATGAGCAGTTCTTC | CAISESGRGGNEQFF
once | . | TRBJ1-2 | TRBV6-6 | TGTGCCAGCAGTTCCCCCCAGGCAGCCTATGGCTACACCTTC | CASSSPQAAYGYTF
. | . | TRBJ2-7 | TRBV21-1 | TGTGCCAGCAGCAAACCCTGGACAGGGGGCGAGCAGTACTTC | CASSKPWTGGEQYF
. | . | TRBJ2-5 | TRBV5-5 | TGTGCCAGCAGCCAAGGCCAGGACTCGTTCCAAGAGACCCAGTACTTC | CASSQGQDSFQETQYF
. | . | TRBJ2-3 | TRBV5-1 | TGCGCCAGCAGGACTAGCACAGATACGCAGTATTTT | CASRTSTDTQYF
once | . | TRBJ2-5 | TRBV2 | TGTGCCAGCAGCCTAGAGACTGGGGCCGGGGAGACCCAGTACTTC | CASSLETGAGETQYF
. | TRBD1 | TRBJ2-5 | TRBV5-1 | TGCGCCAGCAGCTACCGGACAGGAGAATCTCAAGAGACCCAGTACTTC | CASSYRTGESQETQYF
. | . | TRBJ2-1 | TRBV18 | TGTGCCAGCTCACCACAAGAGGCAGGGTCACTCAATGAGCAGTTCTTC | CASSPQEAGSLNEQFF
. | TRBD2 | TRBJ2-3 | TRBV9 | TGTGCCAGCAGCGTACAAGGACTAGCCCTGCGGGATACGCAGTATTTT | CASSVQGLALRDTQYF
. | TRBD2 | TRBJ2-2 | TRBV6-5 | TGTGCCAGCAGTTACGGGGCGGGGGGGGTCACCGGGGAGCTGTTTTTT | CASSYGAGGVTGELFF
few | . | TRBJ1-6 | TRBV6-1 | TGTGCCAGCAAAGCGACAGGCCATTCACCCCTCCACTTT | CASKATGHSPLHF
. | TRBD1 | TRBJ1-1 | TRBV7-9 | TGTTCCAGCAGCCCCGACAGGGGTGAAGCTTTCTTT | CSSSPDRGEAFF
. | . | TRBJ1-2 | TRBV6-1 | TGTGCCAGCAGCGAGGGGGGGCTCAGCTATGGCTACACCTTC | CASSEGGLSYGYTF
. | TRBD1 | TRBJ1-2 | TRBV4-3 | TGCGCCAGCAGCCCGTCACAGGGGGCCGTCTATGGCTACACCTTC | CASSPSQGAVYGYTF
. | TRBD1 | TRBJ2-7 | TRBV6-1 | TGTGCCAGCAGATATGGGACAGGGGGATACGAGCAGTACTTC | CASRYGTGGYEQYF
once | TRBD2 | TRBJ2-3 | TRBV18 | TGTGCCAGCTCACCACTGTCAACCGGGACTAGTCAAATGGATACGCAGTATTTT | CASSPLSTGTSQMDTQYF
. | . | TRBJ1-5 | TRBV5-6 | TGTGCCAGCAGCTCGGATGGAGGGAAGGGCAATCAGCCCCAGCATTTT | CASSSDGGKGNQPQHF
. | TRBD2 | TRBJ2-1 | TRBV19 | TGTGCCAGTAGTCCCAAGGGACTAGCGGGGGGGACCTACAATGAGCAGTTCTTC | CASSPKGLAGGTYNEQFF
. | TRBD1 | TRBJ2-7 | TRBV28 | TGTGCCAGCAGTTTACATGGGACAGGGGGCGTCGAGCAGTACTTC | CASSLHGTGGVEQYF
. | . | TRBJ2-2 | TRBV5-1 | TGCGCCAGCAGCCGGACGGGACTCGATAACACCGGGGAGCTGTTTTTT | CASSRTGLDNTGELFF
once | TRBD2 | TRBJ2-5 | TRBV10-3 | TGTGCCATCAGTGAGCGGGGGGAAGAGACCCAGTACTTC | CAISERGEETQYF
. | . | TRBJ1-3 | TRBV30 | TGTGCCTGGAGCGTTTTGAACACCATATATTTT | CAWSVLNTIYF
once | TRBD2 | TRBJ2-5 | TRBV7-9 | TGTGCCAGCAGCTCGAACCTAGCGGGGGTCTCAGAGACCCAGTACTTC | CASSSNLAGVSETQYF
. | TRBD2 | TRBJ2-3 | TRBV9 | TGTGCCAGCAGCGTAGCCCCCGAAATAGCGGGGGGAACAGATACGCAGTATTTT | CASSVAPEIAGGTDTQYF
. | TRBD2 | TRBJ2-3 | TRBV7-2 | TGTGCCAGCAGCTTTAAAAAGCGGGGGGCTTTAACAGATACGCAGTATTTT | CASSFKKRGALTDTQYF
. | . | TRBJ1-1 | TRBV6-5 | TGTGCCAGCAGCAGGGGTGGCACTGAAGCTTTTTTT | CASSRGGTEAFF
. | . | TRBJ2-5 | TRBV28 | TGTGCCACCAGCCGGGGGCGGGAGCAGTACTTC | CATSRGREQYF
. | . | TRBJ2-5 | TRBV7-9 | TGTGCCAGCAGCCCCGGGGAGACCCAGTACTTC | CASSPGETQYF
. | . | TRBJ2-1 | TRBV7-2 | TGTGCCAGCAGCTTAGATGGGGGCGGCTACAATGAGCAGTTCTTC | CASSLDGGGYNEQFF
. | TRBD2 | TRBJ2-5 | TRBV29-1 | TGCAGCGCATTCGGGGGGGCGGGGGGGAAATACCAAGAGACCCAGTACTTC | CSAFGGAGGKYQETQYF
. | TRBD2 | TRBJ2-1 | TRBV5-6 | TGTGCCAGCAGCGGGGGACTAGCGGGGGGGCCGCAATACAATGAGCAGTTCTTC | CASSGGLAGGPQYNEQFF